One sample yielded the 20 T cell receptor beta chains listed below, sequenced in a study of T cells in Graves' hyperthyroidism and ophthalmopathy. Using RNA transcripts as the source, TCR beta CDR3 regions were amplified. The TCR CDR3 first-round RT-PCR relied on the HTBI primer set. One entry per CDR3 protein results from TCRdb running MiXCR on the multiplex PCR reads. This sample has about 500,000 distinct CDR3 sequences, with about a sixth found just once. The sequencing sample was made of blood. These receptors were taken from a woman between 18 and 29 years old with Graves' ophthalmopathy.

This clonotype was recorded at least ten times. The chain couples TRBV3-1 to TRBJ2-5, with D uncertain. From germline, CDR1 is LGHDT and CDR2 YNNKEL (reference sequence). Trimming removed 3 bases at V and 0 bases at J, with 8 bases between. The CDR3 sequence is 14 residues long. CDR3 coding DNA: TGTGCCAGCAGCCAGCTCACGAACCAAGAGACCCAGTACTTC. Its protein product is CASSQLTNQETQYF.

The table lists this clonotype with many counts. V gene TRBV13 combines with J gene TRBJ1-2; possible D gene TRBD1, 5 bases. The CDR3 sequence is 12 residues long. V lost 5 bases and J lost 6, with 10 bases in between. Germline loops: CDR1 PRHDT, CDR2 FYEKMQ (reference sequence). CDR3 loop: CASSQTENGYTF. The CDR3 nucleotides read TGTGCCAGCAGCCAGACAGAGAATGGCTACACCTTC.

The CDR3 DNA reads TGTGCCAGTAGTATAGAGGGCGGAACCCGTCGGGGCCAGCCCCAGCATTTT. It is translated as CASSIEGGTRRGQPQHF. The V gene is TRBV19, the J gene TRBJ1-5, with a tentative D call TRBD1 (5 bases). V was clipped by 0 bases and J by 7 bases, with 19 bases between them. The germline V gene encodes CDR1 LNHDA and CDR2 SQIVND (reference sequence). This CDR3 is built from 17 residues.

Comments on this clonotype: Possible read error: a much larger clone is one base away. This rearrangement joins TRBV10-3 to TRBJ2-1, with TRBD1 as a possible D gene (6 bases). The CDR3 has 14 amino acids. Per the germline V gene, CDR1 is ENHRY and CDR2 is SYGVKD. Between the trimmed V and J ends, which lost 6 bases and 8 bases, there was a span of 17 bases. The CDR3 DNA is TGTGCCATCAGGGGGCAGGGGAAAATCTATGAGCAGTTCTTC. Translated: CAIRGQGKIYEQFF.

This chain links TRBV12-3 or TRBV12-4 with TRBJ2-7; no clear D gene. CDR3 length: 14 amino acids. Trimming shortened V by 5 bases and J by 0 bases, and 11 bases separated the two germline ends. The CDR3 DNA reads as TGTGCCAGCAGTGCCTCTAGGAGCTCCTACGAGCAGTACTTC. Its translation: CASSASRSSYEQYF.

There are many counts of this clonotype. The chain joins TRBV6-1 to TRBJ1-2, with TRBD1 matching 8 bases. This CDR3 spans 16 amino acids. J was trimmed by 4 bases and V by 6 bases; bases with no gene match: 13. Looked up from germline, CDR1 is MNHNS and CDR2 is SASEGT. CDR3 coding DNA: TGTGCCAGCAGACATCAGGGGGCCTTAACCGCCTATGGCTACACCTTC. Its translation is CASRHQGALTAYGYTF.

J is TRBJ2-5 and V is TRBV11-1, with 7 bases that match TRBD1. V shed 3 bases, J shed 2 bases, and the junction held 6 bases outside the gene matches. The germline CDR1 and CDR2 sequences are SGHAT and FQDESV (reference sequence). This CDR3 contains 15 residues. The CDR3 sequence: CASSLGPGQQETQYF. CDR3 sequence (DNA): TGTGCCAGCAGCTTGGGCCCGGGACAGCAAGAGACCCAGTACTTC.

This clonotype was observed a handful of times. V usage is TRBV7-3 and J usage is TRBJ2-3, with D possibly being TRBD1 (6 bases). CDR3 length equals 14 residues. V was shortened by 4 bases and J by 4 bases, with 12 bases between the two germline ends. Germline CDR1 and CDR2: SGHTA and FQGTGA. CDR3 region: CASSSIGGPDTQYF. The DNA of the CDR3 is TGTGCCAGCAGCTCAATAGGGGGTCCAGATACGCAGTATTTT.

This chain uses TRBV10-3 with TRBJ1-3, with no clear D. Between the trimmed V and J ends, which lost 1 base and 1 base, there was a span of 11 bases. Germline CDR1 ENHRY, CDR2 SYGVKD. The CDR3 totals 16 residues. The CDR3: CAISEFVGGSGNTIYF. For the CDR3, the DNA is TGTGCCATCAGTGAGTTCGTGGGAGGTTCTGGAAACACCATATATTTT.

This clonotype was found many times. J is TRBJ1-3 and V is TRBV3-1; D gene ambiguous. The CDR3 extends over 15 amino acids. Germline-derived CDR1 and CDR2 are LGHDT and YNNKEL (reference sequence). The V and J ends lost 1 base and 0 bases respectively, with 7 bases between them. The CDR3 loop is CASSQAGTSGNTIYF. DNA of the CDR3: TGTGCCAGCAGCCAAGCGGGTACCTCTGGAAACACCATATATTTT.

This clonotype came up many times. The chain recombines TRBV28 with TRBJ1-1; D gene ambiguous. The CDR3 contains 14 residues. The V end lost 3 bases, the J end lost 2 bases, and 10 bases lay between the germline ends. Germline V gene sequence: CDR1 MDHEN, CDR2 SYDVKM. The CDR3 is CASSFSDGNTEAFF. For the CDR3, the DNA is TGTGCCAGCAGTTTCTCCGACGGAAACACTGAAGCTTTCTTT.

This clonotype was recorded many times. The chain uses TRBV6-2 or TRBV6-3 and TRBJ1-1; D remains ambiguous. Germline CDR1 reads MNHEY; CDR2 reads SVGEGT. The V end lost 7 bases, the J end lost 7 bases, and 16 bases lay between the germline ends. The CDR3 covers 13 residues. As DNA, the CDR3 is TGTGCCAGCATCCCCCAGCGGGTTGATGAAGCTTTCTTT. Translation gives CASIPQRVDEAFF.

With respect to this clonotype: A much larger clone differs by one base, so this may be a read error. The chain employs TRBV18 and TRBJ2-5; D perhaps matches TRBD1 (5 bases). The germline CDR1 and CDR2 sequences are KGHSH and LQKENI. The CDR3 contains 15 residues. CDR3 in amino acids: CACSPRANSGETQYF. CDR3 nucleotides: TGTGCCTGCTCACCCAGGGCAAACTCTGGGGAGACCCAGTACTTC.

V is TRBV27 and J is TRBJ2-3; 10 bases map to TRBD2. The CDR3 runs to 16 residues. V gave up 4 bases and J gave up 1 base; unmatched junction bases: 5. CDR1 is MNHEY and CDR2 is SMNVEV in the germline V gene (reference sequence). DNA of the CDR3: TGTGCCAGCAGTTCCCTAGCGGGAGATCGCACAGATACGCAGTATTTT. As protein: CASSSLAGDRTDTQYF.

This clonotype showed up just a few times. The chain combines TRBV7-2 with TRBJ1-2, with D possibly TRBD1 on 5 matching bases. Per germline, CDR1 SGHTA and CDR2 FQGNSA. Deletions cut 3 bases from V and 6 bases from J, with 20 bases between. CDR3 length equals 16 residues. CDR3 DNA sequence: TGTGCCAGCAGCTTCCCCAGAACACGGGGCGCGAATGGCTACACCTTC. It specifies CASSFPRTRGANGYTF.

Points on this clonotype: A clone one base away is much larger, so this may be a read error. The chain joins TRBV3-1 to TRBJ2-5; 12 nucleotides align to TRBD2. CDR1 LGHDT and CDR2 YNNKEL come from the germline V gene (reference sequence). V was pared by 8 bases and J by 1 base, with 11 bases of the junction left unmatched. CDR3 length: 17 amino acids. CDR3 in amino acids: CASGLGLAGFGQETQYF. The CDR3 nucleotides read TGTGCCAGCGGCCTAGGACTAGCGGGGTTTGGCCAAGAGACCCAGTACTTC.

Ten or more counts support this clonotype. The V gene is TRBV7-9, the J gene TRBJ2-2; D is unclear. Between the trimmed V and J ends, which lost 4 bases and 1 base, there was a span of 10 bases. CDR1 is SEHNR, CDR2 FQNEAQ, per germline (reference sequence). This CDR3 has 15 amino acids. The CDR3 sequence: CASSSATGNTGELFF. The CDR3 nucleotides read TGTGCCAGCAGCTCAGCGACCGGGAACACCGGGGAGCTGTTTTTT. The full variable domain, completed using reference TRBV7-9 and TRBJ2-2, is DTGVSQNPRHKITKRGQNVTFRCDPISEHNRLYWYRQTLGQGPEFLTYFQNEAQLEKSRLLSDRFSAERPKGSFSTLEIQRTEQGDSAMYLCASSSATGNTGELFFGEGSRLTVL.

This clonotype came up many times. The chain joins TRBV5-5 to TRBJ2-1; TRBD1 aligns across 8 bases. Germline V gene lookup returns CDR1 SGHKS and CDR2 YYEKEE (reference sequence). V trimming: 4 bases; J trimming: 2 bases; junction bases outside the gene matches: 5. The CDR3 is 15 residues long. The CDR3: CASSTRDRTYNEQFF. In DNA form, the CDR3 reads TGTGCCAGCAGCACCCGGGACAGGACCTACAATGAGCAGTTCTTC.

CDR3 residues: CAQAGKDTEAFF. DNA of the CDR3: TGTGCTCAGGCGGGGAAAGACACTGAAGCTTTCTTT. V is TRBV19 and J is TRBJ1-1; D unclear. Germline values: CDR1 LNHDA, CDR2 SQIVND (reference sequence). The CDR3 is 12 residues long.

This clonotype was picked up many times. The chain joins TRBV12-3 or TRBV12-4 to TRBJ2-7, with TRBD1 matching over 9 bases. The CDR3 has 15 residues. Trimming took 5 bases from V and 4 from J; bases not matched to a gene: 9. CDR3 residues: CASSAGTGSVYEQYF. CDR3 sequence (DNA): TGTGCCAGCAGTGCCGGGACAGGGTCCGTTTACGAGCAGTACTTC.